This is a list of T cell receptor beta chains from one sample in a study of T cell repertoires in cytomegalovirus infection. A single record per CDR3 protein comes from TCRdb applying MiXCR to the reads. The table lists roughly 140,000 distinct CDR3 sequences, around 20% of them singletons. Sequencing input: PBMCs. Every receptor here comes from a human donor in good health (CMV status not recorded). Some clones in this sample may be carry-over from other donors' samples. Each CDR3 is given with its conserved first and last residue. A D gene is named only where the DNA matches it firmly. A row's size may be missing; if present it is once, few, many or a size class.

CASSSPTGSFRYEGYF TGTGCCAGCAGCTCGCCGACAGGCTCTTTCCGCTACGAGGGGTACTTC TRBJ2-7 . TRBV7-6 many
CASSRTGNGAKNIQYF TGTGCCAGCAGCCGGACAGGGAATGGGGCCAAAAACATTCAGTACTTC TRBJ2-4 TRBD1 TRBV11-2 few
CASSPDRYSYEQYF TGTGCCAGCAGCCCTGACAGATACTCCTACGAGCAGTACTTC TRBJ2-7 . TRBV5-6 .
CASSSRGRPPYNEQFF TGTGCCAGCAGTTCCCGGGGGAGACCCCCCTACAATGAGCAGTTCTTC TRBJ2-1 . TRBV28 .
CASSSRQGETEAFF TGTGCCAGCAGCTCGCGACAGGGTGAGACTGAAGCTTTCTTT TRBJ1-1 TRBD1 TRBV7-9 many
CASSRGRNNNSPLHF TGTGCCAGCAGCCGGGGACGGAACAATAATTCACCCCTCCACTTT TRBJ1-6 . TRBV7-8 medium-sized
CASSRLASLANEQFF TGTGCCAGCAGCAGACTAGCCTCGCTGGCCAATGAGCAGTTCTTC TRBJ2-1 TRBD2 TRBV6-6 few
CASRMTSGEQYF TGTGCCAGCAGAATGACTAGTGGGGAGCAGTACTTC TRBJ2-7 . TRBV7-9 few
CASSLDREETQYF TGTGCCAGCAGCCTGGACAGGGAAGAGACCCAGTACTTC TRBJ2-5 TRBD1 TRBV3-1 many
CASSRIGLGYQETQYF TGTGCCAGCAGCCGAATCGGCTTAGGGTACCAAGAGACCCAGTACTTC TRBJ2-5 . TRBV7-2 few
CSASQGNTEAFF TGCAGTGCTAGTCAAGGGAACACTGAAGCTTTCTTT TRBJ1-1 . TRBV20-1 few
CASSSGTGGPQETQYF TGTGCCAGCAGCTCCGGGACAGGGGGTCCCCAAGAGACCCAGTACTTC TRBJ2-5 TRBD1 TRBV6-5 .
CAISESGGRYEQYF TGTGCCATCAGTGAGTCGGGGGGTCGCTACGAGCAGTACTTC TRBJ2-7 . TRBV10-3 .
CASSQGTGGGKLFF TGCGCCAGCAGCCAAGGGACAGGGGGTGGAAAACTGTTTTTT TRBJ1-4 TRBD1 TRBV4-3 .
CASSRTTASTPFHYEQYF TGTGCCAGCAGTCGGACAACCGCTAGCACCCCTTTCCACTACGAGCAGTACTTC TRBJ2-7 . TRBV28 once
CASSRGAVETQYF TGTGCCAGCAGCCGGGGGGCCGTAGAGACCCAGTACTTC TRBJ2-5 . TRBV7-2 many
CASGLVQGEQYF TGTGCTAGTGGTTTGGTACAAGGGGAGCAGTACTTC TRBJ2-7 . TRBV12-5 few
CASSLWDGGSYNEQFF TGTGCCAGCAGCTTGTGGGACGGGGGCTCCTACAATGAGCAGTTCTTC TRBJ2-1 . TRBV5-6 .
CASSLDGGAREQYF TGTGCCAGCAGCTTAGACGGGGGGGCCAGGGAGCAGTACTTC TRBJ2-7 TRBD2 TRBV7-2 many
CAWSGGLGTGDSPLHF TGTGCCTGGAGTGGGGGCCTCGGCACAGGGGATTCACCCCTCCACTTT TRBJ1-6 TRBD1 TRBV30 .
CASSLTWDRNNEQFF TGTGCCAGCAGCTTAACGTGGGACAGAAACAATGAGCAGTTCTTC TRBJ2-1 TRBD1 TRBV11-3 .
CASSLGRGLTEAFF TGTGCCAGCAGTTTAGGGAGGGGGCTTACTGAAGCTTTCTTT TRBJ1-1 TRBD1 TRBV28 many
CASSYGTVYNEQFF TGTGCCAGCAGCTATGGGACAGTTTACAATGAGCAGTTCTTC TRBJ2-1 TRBD1 TRBV25-1 few
CASSPTGTHEQYF TGTGCCAGCTCTCCAACAGGGACTCACGAGCAGTACTTC TRBJ2-7 . TRBV18 .
CASSFDNSGNTIYF TGTGCCAGCAGTTTTGACAACTCTGGAAACACCATATATTTT TRBJ1-3 . TRBV28 few
CASGEAGTSEETQYF TGTGCCAGCGGGGAGGCCGGGACTAGTGAAGAGACCCAGTACTTC TRBJ2-5 TRBD2 TRBV6-2/TRBV6-3 few
CSARPSGESTDTQYF TGCAGTGCTAGACCCAGCGGCGAGAGCACAGATACGCAGTATTTT TRBJ2-3 . TRBV20-1 .
CASSYWSGTSTDTQYF TGTGCCAGCAGTTACTGGTCGGGAACTAGCACAGATACGCAGTATTTT TRBJ2-3 . TRBV6-6 .
CSLGSTGTLDTQYF TGCAGCTTAGGATCGACAGGTACCCTGGATACGCAGTATTTT TRBJ2-3 . TRBV29-1 .
CSARAGGNRNTGELFF TGCAGTGCTAGAGCGGGGGGAAATCGAAATACCGGGGAGCTGTTTTTT TRBJ2-2 TRBD2 TRBV20-1 once
CASSLPTSGSRETQYF TGTGCCAGCAGCTTGCCGACTAGCGGGTCGAGGGAGACCCAGTACTTC TRBJ2-5 TRBD2 TRBV28 .
CASSLPRGQYTGELFF TGTGCCAGCAGCCTTCCGAGGGGGCAATACACCGGGGAGCTGTTTTTT TRBJ2-2 TRBD1 TRBV7-4 .
CASSFRDSTYEQYF TGTGCCAGCAGTTTCCGGGACAGTACCTACGAGCAGTACTTC TRBJ2-7 TRBD1 TRBV28 .
CASSIGTSSNEQFF TGTGCCAGCAGTATAGGGACTAGCAGCAATGAGCAGTTCTTC TRBJ2-1 TRBD2 TRBV7-4 .
CSASAPGERTGELFF TGCAGTGCTAGCGCCCCCGGAGAACGCACCGGGGAGCTGTTTTTT TRBJ2-2 . TRBV20-1 .
CASSPSRGSDTGELFF TGCGCCAGCAGCCCGTCGAGAGGGAGCGACACCGGGGAGCTGTTTTTT TRBJ2-2 . TRBV5-1 few
CSSSLRRGETQYF TGTTCCAGCAGCTTAAGACGCGGAGAGACCCAGTACTTC TRBJ2-5 . TRBV7-3 once
CASSFLGPQPNEQFF TGTGCCAGCAGCTTTCTAGGCCCCCAGCCCAATGAGCAGTTCTTC TRBJ2-1 . TRBV7-6 many
CASSPRGPNYGYTF TGTGCCAGCAGCCCCCGGGGGCCTAACTATGGCTACACCTTC TRBJ1-2 . TRBV7-9 .
CASSLRDRGEAFF TGTGCCAGCAGCCTCCGGGACAGGGGGGAAGCTTTCTTT TRBJ1-1 TRBD1 TRBV7-2 many
CASSLGGAGANVLTF TGTGCCAGCAGCTTAGGAGGGGCTGGGGCCAACGTCCTGACTTTC TRBJ2-6 . TRBV7-9 many
CASSWGTGGTEAFF TGCGCCAGCAGCTGGGGGACAGGGGGAACTGAAGCTTTCTTT TRBJ1-1 TRBD1 TRBV5-1 .
CASSLDGPGTGELFF TGTGCCAGCAGCTTAGACGGGCCTGGCACCGGGGAGCTGTTTTTT TRBJ2-2 . TRBV7-9 .